A selection of T cell receptor beta chains follows, all from one sample in a study of Tregs in tolerant kidney transplant recipients. Here immunoSEQ multiplex PCR was the method, and the copy in TCRdb shows in-frame clones only, minus some. The sample consists of 110,000 or so clones, around 91% of them appearing once. Sequenced sample: CD4+ T cells from blood. All receptors come from a human donor in good health. Both conserved end residues are part of each CDR3. A D gene is named only where the DNA matches it firmly. Clone size is stated in some rows and not others, as once, few, many or a class when expanded.

v_call | d_call | clone_size | cdr3_aa
TRBV19 | NA | NA | CASSINSAATDTQYF
TRBV6-6 | TRBD2 | NA | CASSFIGLAGEQYF
TRBV4-1 | TRBD1 | NA | CASSRPGRDRYYNEQFF
TRBV4-1 | NA | once | CASSREESDSPLHF
TRBV13 | TRBD2 | once | CASSLAGRTDTQYF
TRBV5-1 | NA | NA | CASSYPTDTQYF
TRBV18 | NA | NA | CASSTRQYTEAFF
TRBV5-1 | TRBD1 | NA | CASSPSTGTSGAQHF
TRBV9 | TRBD2 | NA | CASSVSPSGSGETQYF
TRBV7-2 | NA | NA | CASSLRHLRPMNTEAFF
TRBV5-4 | TRBD2 | NA | CASSLEAQREFEQYF
TRBV11-1 | NA | NA | CASNAIQGVGTEAFF
TRBV11-2 | NA | NA | CASSLFLEGGYTF
TRBV6-1 | NA | NA | CASRMTGSRTEAFF
TRBV11-2 | NA | once | CASSSNAGGGETQYF
TRBV5-1 | NA | NA | CASSSIPGAGETQYF
TRBV25-1 | NA | once | CASQARENTEAFF
TRBV5-1 | NA | NA | CASSLRVGDEKLFF
TRBV4-2 | NA | NA | CASSFQGSYGYTF
TRBV7-6 | NA | NA | CASSFFGVQGQPQHF
TRBV11-3 | TRBD2 | NA | CASSTGTSGVGNTGELFF
TRBV2 | NA | NA | CASSGGQGLTYEQYF
TRBV2 | TRBD1 | NA | CASRDRGDRMNTEAFF
TRBV7-3 | NA | NA | CASSYGQSETQYF
TRBV2 | TRBD1 | NA | CASTGTVTYEQYF
TRBV6-6 | NA | once | CASNRGEANVLTF
TRBV19 | NA | NA | CASSINPYSYEQYF
TRBV10-3 | NA | NA | CAISENNYGYTF
TRBV30 | TRBD1 | few | CAWSGQGINTEAFF
TRBV29-1 | NA | NA | CSVRLLSERAQYF
TRBV6-4 | TRBD1 | NA | CAFGTGQGLNQPQHF
TRBV5-8 | NA | NA | CASSSGDSLNQPQHF
TRBV7-9 | TRBD1 | NA | CASSTRQGANTQYF
TRBV15 | NA | NA | CATSREQGNTEAFF
TRBV7-9 | NA | NA | CASSSDVTEAFF
TRBV25-1 | TRBD2 | few | CASTKLGGAGEQFF
TRBV15 | NA | few | CATSRGGMGTEAFF
TRBV20-1 | NA | NA | CSADSREAFF
TRBV6-5 | TRBD1 | NA | CATSRGLGNTIYF
TRBV10-3 | NA | NA | CAIRMGEYNEQFF
TRBV11-2 | NA | NA | CASSPTGTTNEKLFF
TRBV5-1 | TRBD2 | NA | CASSSTWTSGGVREQFF
TRBV4-1 | NA | once | CASSRNKGDSTTGELFF
TRBV6-5 | NA | NA | CASSLGGNTEAFF
TRBV5-4 | NA | NA | CASSFQRANYGYTF
TRBV7-7 | TRBD2 | NA | CASSPGGAGEQYF
TRBV5-8 | NA | few | CASSPNTLGYTF
TRBV27 | NA | NA | CASALSVSYEQYF
TRBV12-5 | TRBD1 | NA | CASGPGQGADTQYF
TRBV18 | NA | NA | CASSPRGSRESEAFF
TRBV2 | TRBD1 | NA | CASDEQGVAGYTF
TRBV15 | NA | NA | CATSRDEFIDPTEQYF
TRBV30 | NA | NA | CAWSGGWTQLRF
TRBV5-4 | NA | once | CASSRGDGEQYF
TRBV5-1 | NA | once | CASSLEPGAYGNTIYF
TRBV6-7 | TRBD2 | NA | CASSMTSGRIDEQFF
TRBV29-1 | TRBD1 | NA | CSVEKGQGADTQYF
TRBV7-2 | NA | NA | CASSLEGLTQTYGTQYF
TRBV6-1 | TRBD2 | NA | CASILAGNTDTQYF
TRBV25-1 | TRBD1 | NA | CASSEPGTGNTGELFF